This passage covers 21 T cell receptor beta chains from one sample sequenced in a study of OX40 agonist ivuxolimab in advanced cancers. The data were produced by immunoSEQ multiplex PCR, yet TCRdb's version contains in-frame clones alone and is incomplete. The sample records approximately 66,000 clones, approximately 81% being singletons. The input for sequencing was CD4+ or CD8+ T cells sorted from blood, taken in a trial of the OX40 agonist ivuxolimab. The receptors stem from an adult with an advanced solid tumor such as melanoma, head and neck, liver or kidney cancer.

The CDR3 here is CASSQALAGGAYTQYF. The CDR3 region has the DNA TGTGCCAGCAGCCAAGCACTAGCGGGGGGCGCGTATACGCAGTATTTT. The chain joins TRBV4-2 to TRBJ2-3, with 12 bases that match TRBD2. This CDR3 region has 16 residues. Germline CDR1 reads LGHNA; CDR2 reads YNFKEQ. With 1 base clipped from V and 7 bases from J, the junction kept 6 bases outside the gene matches.

The V and J genes are TRBV11-3 and TRBJ1-3; 10 bases match TRBD1. The CDR3 runs to 16 residues. Germline CDR1 reads SGHNT; CDR2 reads YENEEA. V lost 2 bases to trimming and J lost 3 bases; unmatched junction nucleotides: 4. The CDR3 region has the DNA TGTGCCAGCAGCTTACGGGACAGGGGACGTGGAAACACCATATATTTT. As protein: CASSLRDRGRGNTIYF.

This chain uses TRBV4-1 with TRBJ1-2; the D gene is possibly TRBD1 (5 bases). The CDR3 has 15 residues. Germline lookup yields CDR1 MGHRA and CDR2 YSYEKL. The ends were cut back, 4 bases at V and 2 bases at J, with 14 bases in the middle. The CDR3 protein is CASSLTGHTNYGYTF. CDR3 nucleotides: TGCGCCAGCAGCCTGACCGGACACACGAACTATGGCTACACCTTC.

This chain joins TRBV11-2 and TRBJ2-5; D gene unclear. Trimming stripped 5 bases from V and 4 bases from J, with 14 bases between. The germline V gene encodes CDR1 SGHAT and CDR2 FQNNGV. The CDR3 totals 14 residues. For the CDR3, the DNA is TGTGCCAGCAGCCCCGACATCCAGGTAGAGACCCAGTACTTC. This sequence encodes CASSPDIQVETQYF.

The chain couples TRBV6-6 to TRBJ1-3; D is ambiguous. The length of the CDR3 is 14 residues. The ends were cut back, 8 bases at V and 0 bases at J, with 11 bases in the middle. From germline, CDR1 is MNHNY and CDR2 SVGAGI (reference sequence). The CDR3 region is CASGAPSSGNTIYF. The CDR3 DNA sequence: TGTGCCAGCGGCGCCCCGAGCTCTGGAAACACCATATATTTT.

The chain employs TRBV14 and TRBJ2-2; 9 nucleotides align to TRBD2. V lost 1 base, J lost 9 bases, and 6 bases stayed unmatched. This CDR3 spans 15 amino acids. The germline gives CDR1 SGHDN, CDR2 FVKESK. CDR3 amino acids: CASSQGAGGPRELFF. The CDR3 nucleotides read TGTGCCAGCAGCCAAGGTGCGGGAGGGCCCCGGGAGCTGTTTTTT.

This clone has a single count. The chain couples TRBV5-6 to TRBJ1-3; a possible D gene is TRBD1 (6 bases). This CDR3 has 15 residues. Germline CDR1 and CDR2: SGHDT and YYEEEE. The V gene lost 1 base and the J gene lost 1 base, with 9 bases spanning the gap. The CDR3 DNA follows: TGTGCCAGCAGCTTGTCCCAGGGGTCTGGAAACACCATATATTTT. Translation: CASSLSQGSGNTIYF. Together with reference TRBV5-6 and TRBJ1-3, the CDR3 gives the full variable domain: DAGVTQSPTHLIKTRGQQVTLRCSPKSGHDTVSWYQQALGQGPQFIFQYYEEEERQRGNFPDRFSGHQFPNYSSELNVNALLLGDSALYLCASSLSQGSGNTIYFGEGSWLTVV.

V is TRBV2 and J is TRBJ2-5, with D perhaps matching TRBD2 (6 bases). This CDR3 is built from 15 residues. Germline V CDR1 and CDR2: SNHLY, FYNNEI. The V end was cut by 5 bases, the J end by 1 base, with 14 bases between. CDR3 region: CASSQEAGLQETQYF. The CDR3 DNA reads as TGTGCCAGCAGTCAGGAGGCGGGGCTCCAAGAGACCCAGTACTTC.

The CDR3 DNA reads as TGTGCCTGGAGTCTCGGGGTAGCGGGAGGCGAGCAGTACTTC. Translated, it gives CAWSLGVAGGEQYF. The chain recombines TRBV30 with TRBJ2-7; 10 positions agree with TRBD2. CDR1 and CDR2 (germline): GTSNPN, SVGIG (reference sequence). The CDR3 has 14 amino acids. With 2 bases clipped from V and 6 bases from J, the junction kept 7 bases outside the gene matches.

The chain is built from TRBV4-3 and TRBJ2-6; D may be TRBD2 (6 bases). Germline loops: CDR1 LGHNA, CDR2 YSLEER. With 8 bases removed from V and 12 bases from J, the gap between germline ends came to 17 bases. There are 13 residues in the CDR3. The CDR3 DNA reads as TGCGCCAGCCCGTGGGGGGAGTACAGCGTCCTGACTTTC. It is translated as CASPWGEYSVLTF.

The chain is built from TRBV7-2 and TRBJ1-2; 7 nucleotides match TRBD1. V lost 5 bases, J lost 0 bases, and 9 bases stayed unmatched. The CDR3 extends over 16 amino acids. Germline lookup yields CDR1 SGHTA and CDR2 FQGNSA. CDR3 DNA sequence: TGTGCCAGCAGCACCCGGACAGGACCAGCTAACTATGGCTACACCTTC. Translation gives CASSTRTGPANYGYTF.

This clone appeared a single time. CDR3 amino acids: CASSLDSQGPYEQYF. The CDR3 DNA reads as TGTGCCAGCAGCTTAGATAGTCAGGGCCCCTACGAGCAGTACTTC. The chain employs TRBV7-2 and TRBJ2-7; the D gene is possibly TRBD1 (5 bases). Germline V gives CDR1 SGHTA, CDR2 FQGNSA. V gave up 1 base and J gave up 2 bases, with 12 bases separating them. This CDR3 spans 15 amino acids.

The rearrangement links TRBV19 to TRBJ2-1; 9 bases fit TRBD2. V dropped 10 bases and J dropped 9; count of bases not matched to a gene: 13. Germline CDR1 is LNHDA and CDR2 is SQIVND (reference sequence). This CDR3 region has 14 residues. CDR3 protein: CATATGTSKREQFF. The DNA for the CDR3 is TGTGCCACCGCCACCGGGACTAGCAAGCGTGAGCAGTTCTTC.

The CDR3 DNA reads as TGTGCCAGCAGCTTCTCTAGCGGGGGTGCCTACGAGCAGTACTTC. It encodes CASSFSSGGAYEQYF. The chain is built from TRBV5-4 and TRBJ2-7, with TRBD2 matching 10 bases. The CDR3 sequence is 15 residues long. V shed 2 bases, J shed 2 bases, and the junction held 4 bases outside the gene matches. From germline, CDR1 is SGHNT and CDR2 YYREEE (reference sequence).

In this sample, this clone turned up once. This rearrangement joins TRBV5-6 to TRBJ2-5; the D gene is possibly TRBD2 (6 bases). The CDR3 has 12 amino acids. Germline V lookup: CDR1 SGHDT, CDR2 YYEEEE. Trimming stripped 4 bases from V and 7 bases from J, with 11 bases between. In DNA, the CDR3 is TGTGCCAGCAGCCGAGGGGAGGTGACCCAGTACTTC. It translates to CASSRGEVTQYF.

The chain has TRBV15 and TRBJ2-2; possibly TRBD1 for D (5 bases). This CDR3 comprises 14 residues. Trimming cost V 5 bases and J 6 bases, with 13 bases left between them. Germline assignment: CDR1 LNHNV and CDR2 YYDKDF (reference sequence). The DNA for the CDR3 is TGTGCCACCAGCCTTTTAGGGGTTCCCGGGGAGCTGTTTTTT. It codes for CATSLLGVPGELFF.

V usage is TRBV5-1 and J usage is TRBJ2-7; TRBD2 matches at 8 bases. Germline-derived CDR1 and CDR2 are SGHRS and YFSETQ. V was pared by 0 bases and J by 7 bases, with 15 bases of the junction left unmatched. The CDR3 spans 17 residues. CDR3 in DNA: TGCGCCAGCAGCTTGGGCCCAACTAGCGGCTCACTTATAGAGCAGTACTTC. Its translation is CASSLGPTSGSLIEQYF.

This clone was counted a few times. J is TRBJ1-2 and V is TRBV4-1; D unclear. CDR1 is MGHRA and CDR2 is YSYEKL in the germline V gene. The CDR3 covers 17 residues. V lost 3 bases and J 0 bases, leaving 17 bases between the germline ends. This CDR3 reads CASSQMETGLANYGYTF. Written as DNA, the CDR3 is TGCGCCAGCAGCCAGATGGAGACGGGTTTAGCTAACTATGGCTACACCTTC.

The chain has TRBV18 and TRBJ1-1; the D gene is possibly TRBD1 (6 bases). Germline loops: CDR1 KGHSH, CDR2 LQKENI. V was trimmed by 6 bases and J by 1 base, leaving 15 bases between them. The CDR3 totals 15 residues. CDR3 residues: CASSSGGHGNTEAFF. CDR3 in DNA: TGTGCCAGCTCTAGTGGGGGGCATGGGAACACTGAAGCTTTCTTT.

This chain connects TRBV19 to TRBJ1-4, with 8 bases aligning to TRBD1. Per germline, CDR1 LNHDA and CDR2 SQIVND (reference sequence). J was trimmed by 0 bases and V by 5 bases; bases with no gene match: 5. The CDR3 sequence is 16 residues long. The CDR3 DNA follows: TGTGCCAGTAGTCTCCCGGACAGGGCAACTAATGAAAAACTGTTTTTT. Amino acid sequence: CASSLPDRATNEKLFF.

There are a few counts of this clone. The rearrangement links TRBV9 to TRBJ1-2; 7 bases fit TRBD1. The CDR3 contains 15 residues. V shed 0 bases and J 5 bases; nucleotides not matched to a gene: 7. CDR1 and CDR2 (germline): SGDLS, YYNGEE. CDR3 in amino acids: CASSVDPGTAYGYTF. CDR3 sequence (DNA): TGTGCCAGCAGCGTAGACCCTGGGACAGCTTATGGCTACACCTTC. Looking up the rest from reference TRBV9 and TRBJ1-2 gives the full variable domain: DSGVTQTPKHLITATGQRVTLRCSPRSGDLSVYWYQQSLDQGLQFLIQYYNGEERAKGNILERFSAQQFPDLHSELNLSSLELGDSALYFCASSVDPGTAYGYTFGSGTRLTVV.